This TCR beta chain was sequenced during a study of tumor-infiltrating lymphocytes in primary liver carcinoma. Study-level background: Surgical resection treated primary liver carcinoma in the patients. Staging placed the tumors at T1-T3 N0M0, and they measured roughly 4.2 to 10 cm across.

Germline CDR1 reads SGHDT; CDR2 reads YYEEEE. Trimming took off 0 bases at V and 2 bases at J, with 9 bases between the two ends. The CDR3 is 15 residues long. Total RNA amounting to around 530 ng was the source from which TCR beta cDNA was made with a constant-region primer. Sequencing libraries for TCR beta derived from three nested multiplex PCR rounds that used slightly modified ARM-PCR. Running around 10 cycles apiece, the first two PCR rounds relied on TRBV1-TRBV30 forward primers together with a C-beta reverse primer. TCRdb reprocessed the multiplex PCR reads with MiXCR, giving one entry per CDR3 protein. The data show 300,000 to 400,000 distinct CDR3 sequences, 65% seen once. Study-level points and caveats: Comparison of CD4+ and CD8+ repertoires was precluded by bulk unsorted samples.

RNA isolated from unsorted whole blood supplied the blood RNA, with germline DNA also extracted. For this clonotype: The antigen remains undetermined.

The sequencing input was peripheral blood. The chain combines TRBV5-6 with TRBJ2-1; tentatively, D is TRBD1 (5 bases). The receptor was derived from a man in his forties with primary liver carcinoma and hepatitis B virus infection. CDR3 bases: TGTGCCAGCAGCTTGGAAGGGGCGGCCTACAATGAGCAGTTCTTC. Translating gives CASSLEGAAYNEQFF.